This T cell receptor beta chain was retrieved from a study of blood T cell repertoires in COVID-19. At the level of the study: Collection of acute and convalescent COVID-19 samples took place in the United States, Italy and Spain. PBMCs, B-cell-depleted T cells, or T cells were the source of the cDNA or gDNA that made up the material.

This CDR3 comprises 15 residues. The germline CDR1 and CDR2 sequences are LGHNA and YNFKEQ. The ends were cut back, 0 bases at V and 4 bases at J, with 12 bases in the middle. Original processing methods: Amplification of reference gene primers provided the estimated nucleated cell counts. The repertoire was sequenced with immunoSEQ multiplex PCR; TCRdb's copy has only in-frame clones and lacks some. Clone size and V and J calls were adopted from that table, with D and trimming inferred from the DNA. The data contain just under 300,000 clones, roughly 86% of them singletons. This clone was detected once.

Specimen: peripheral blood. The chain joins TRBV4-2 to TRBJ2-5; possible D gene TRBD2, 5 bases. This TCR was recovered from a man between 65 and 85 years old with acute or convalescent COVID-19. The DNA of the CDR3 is TGTGCCAGCAGCCAAGATAGCGCTGAGGGAGAGACCCAGTACTTC. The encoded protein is CASSQDSAEGETQYF.